The clone carrying this T cell receptor (beta chain) has only a few counts. Its cognate antigen is unknown. V lost 1 base and J lost 10, with 13 bases in between. The germline gives CDR1 SGHVS, CDR2 FQNEAQ. The CDR3 contains 13 residues. All trial patients relapsed after autologous stem cell transplantation. The repertoire was sequenced with immunoSEQ multiplex PCR; TCRdb's copy has only in-frame clones and lacks some. The table shows some 96,000 clones, with just under 95% occurring only once. This entry comes from a study of PD-1 blockade in classical Hodgkin lymphoma. Background on the study: A 3 mg/kg intravenous dose of nivolumab was received by patients every 2 weeks. Study results and limitations: By cycle point C4D1, TCR diversity had risen significantly in CD4+ cells (but not CD8+ cells). Baseline TCR diversity was reportedly lower in newly diagnosed patients than healthy donors. Exclusion was applied to patients who started nivolumab under 1 year after ASCT.

J is TRBJ1-1 and V is TRBV7-8; D gene ambiguous. Source: peripheral blood mononuclear cells (PBMCs), taken at baseline. This receptor was taken from a human donor with classical Hodgkin lymphoma. The CDR3 DNA sequence: TGTGCCAGCAGCTTAGAAGCGGGATGGGGAGCTTTCTTT. Its protein is CASSLEAGWGAFF.